These 9 T cell receptor beta chains were sequenced from one sample in a study of T-cell reconstitution after alpha-beta-depleted transplantation in children. Unique molecular identifiers featured in how the TCRbeta library was prepared. Each CDR3 protein gets one entry after TCRdb re-called the PCR reads with MiXCR. The sample consists of 200,000 to 300,000 distinct CDR3 sequences, more than 20% of them appearing once. The sequenced sample was PBMCs, mostly from graft donor cells, obtained 360 days after TCRalphabeta/CD19-depleted stem cell transplant. The receptors shown here come from a female patient younger than 10 who had a stem cell transplant for congenital amegakaryocytic thrombocytopenia, so the T cells may come from the graft donor.

The rearrangement uses TRBV20-1 and TRBJ2-7, with 14 nucleotides matching TRBD2. V dropped 6 bases and J dropped 2; count of bases not matched to a gene: 6. Per germline, CDR1 DFQATT and CDR2 SNEGSKA (reference sequence). The CDR3 contains 15 residues. CDR3 sequence reads: CSASGTSGRTYEQYF. The CDR3 bases are TGCAGTGCCAGCGGGACTAGCGGGAGAACCTACGAGCAGTACTTC.

V gene TRBV24-1 combines with J gene TRBJ1-5; TRBD1 matches 7 bases. Looked up from germline, CDR1 is KGHDR and CDR2 is SFDVKD. This CDR3 is 13 amino acids long. The trim removed 4 bases at V and 9 bases at J, leaving 5 bases unmatched. The CDR3 reads CATSEQGRGPQHF. The CDR3 nucleotides are TGTGCCACCAGTGAACAGGGGCGGGGGCCCCAGCATTTT.

This clonotype turned up a few times. The chain has TRBV29-1 and TRBJ1-2, with D hard to call. From germline, CDR1 is SQVTM and CDR2 ANQGSEA. V was trimmed by 0 bases and J by 7 bases, leaving 18 bases between them. The CDR3 sequence is 15 residues long. DNA of the CDR3: TGCAGCGTTGAAGAGTTGTTCAGTAGGGCAGGTGGCTACACCTTC. Encoded protein: CSVEELFSRAGGYTF.

This chain connects TRBV27 to TRBJ2-5; D possibly corresponds to TRBD2 (6 bases). The CDR3 extends over 16 amino acids. V was cut by 6 bases and J by 4 bases, with 21 bases left in between. The V gene's germline CDR1 is MNHEY and CDR2 SMNVEV (reference sequence). The CDR3 reads CASSDSTGSFLETQYF. The CDR3 DNA reads TGTGCCAGCAGCGACTCTACCGGGAGTTTTTTAGAGACCCAGTACTTC.

V usage is TRBV20-1 and J usage is TRBJ2-1, with D possibly matching TRBD2 (6 bases). Germline V lookup: CDR1 DFQATT, CDR2 SNEGSKA (reference sequence). V lost 3 bases to trimming and J lost 8 bases, with 17 bases between them. CDR3 length: 14 residues. For the CDR3, the DNA is TGCAGTGCTAGTGGTCGGGAGCCTTTCGATGAGCAGTTCTTC. Translating it yields CSASGREPFDEQFF.

Only a few counts were recorded for this clonotype. The V call is TRBV29-1, the J call TRBJ2-7; D is perhaps TRBD1 or TRBD2 (5 bases each). The CDR3 is made up of 13 amino acids. Germline-derived CDR1 and CDR2 are SQVTM and ANQGSEA. V lost 3 bases and J lost 3, with 12 bases in between. The CDR3, as DNA: TGCAGCGTTGATTCCGGGGCCAACTACGAGCAGTACTTC. This encodes CSVDSGANYEQYF.

With regard to this clonotype: The conserved final phenylalanine or tryptophan is absent from the CDR3, which likely points to a read error. This chain uses TRBV12-3 or TRBV12-4 with TRBJ2-7; no clear D. The V and J ends lost 3 bases and 6 bases respectively, with 12 bases between them. This CDR3 has 13 amino acids. CDR3: CASSFDPLGEQYS. CDR3 nucleotides: TGTGCCAGCAGTTTCGATCCATTAGGCGAGCAGTACTCC.

This clonotype has more than one count but fewer than ten. The chain uses TRBV6-1 and TRBJ1-2; 9 bases are a match to TRBD1. Germline V lookup: CDR1 MNHNS, CDR2 SASEGT. The CDR3 is 13 residues long. V lost 6 bases, J lost 4 bases, and 3 bases stayed unmatched. The CDR3: CASRQTGGYGYTF. CDR3 sequence (DNA): TGTGCCAGCAGACAGACAGGGGGCTATGGCTACACCTTC.

The rearrangement uses TRBV28 and TRBJ2-7, with D unclear. The germline V gene has CDR1 MDHEN and CDR2 SYDVKM. Trimming stripped 5 bases from V and 2 bases from J, with 16 bases between. CDR3 length: 15 residues. The CDR3 DNA reads as TGTGCCAGCAGTCCCCTTGGACGTAAGGCCTACGAGCAGTACTTC. It specifies CASSPLGRKAYEQYF.